Each of the 21 T cell receptor beta chains below was sequenced from the same sample in a study of T cell responses to AZD1222 COVID-19 vaccine. Measured with immunoSEQ multiplex PCR; TCRdb has only the in-frame clones, and not every one. The profile shows 110,000 or so clones, approximately 91% of them singletons. Sequenced here: peripheral blood, sampled on day 0 of AZD1222 vaccination. The receptors originated from an adult in good health.

The CDR3 region has the DNA TGTGCCAGCAGTGAATCCTTAATATCCCCAGGCGTCTCTAACTATGGCTACACCTTC. Translated, it gives CASSESLISPGVSNYGYTF. This chain links TRBV6-1 with TRBJ1-2; no clear D gene. This CDR3 is built from 19 residues. V lost 2 bases and J lost 0, with 22 bases in between. The germline V gene has CDR1 MNHNS and CDR2 SASEGT.

CDR3 in amino acids: CASSRDRATGELFF. The CDR3, as DNA: TGTGCCAGCAGTAGGGACAGGGCCACCGGGGAGCTGTTTTTT. The chain has TRBV6-5 and TRBJ2-2, with TRBD1 identical over 9 bases. The CDR3 extends over 14 amino acids. Germline-derived CDR1 and CDR2 are MNHEY and SVGAGI. The ends lost 5 bases at V and 4 bases at J; junction bases unmatched: 2.

This clone was detected only a few times. The V call is TRBV11-2, the J call TRBJ1-2; 7 nucleotides agree with TRBD1. CDR1 SGHAT and CDR2 FQNNGV come from the germline V gene. This CDR3 spans 12 amino acids. The trim removed 2 bases at V and 8 bases at J, leaving 2 bases unmatched. The CDR3 loop is CASSLSGGGYTF. The CDR3 bases are TGTGCCAGCAGCTTATCAGGGGGAGGCTACACCTTC.

The chain uses TRBV6-5 and TRBJ2-2; D is perhaps TRBD2 (6 bases). The CDR3 covers 16 residues. Per germline, CDR1 MNHEY and CDR2 SVGAGI. The V gene lost 2 bases and the J gene lost 3 bases, with 13 bases spanning the gap. CDR3 DNA: TGTGCCAGCAGTTACCTTATTAGCGGATACACCGGGGAGCTGTTTTTT. It encodes CASSYLISGYTGELFF.

The rearrangement joins TRBV3-1 (or the pseudogene TRBV3-2) to TRBJ2-1; D might be TRBD2 (7 bases). Per germline, CDR1 LGHDT and CDR2 YNNKEL (reference sequence). The CDR3 covers 15 residues. With 3 bases removed from V and 1 base from J, the gap between germline ends came to 10 bases. CDR3 nucleotides: TGTGCCAGCAGCCACGGGGGGCCGTCCTACAATGAGCAGTTCTTC. Protein sequence: CASSHGGPSYNEQFF.

The chain employs TRBV7-6 and TRBJ1-1; 8 bases line up with TRBD1. There are 15 residues in the CDR3. With V trimmed by 5 bases and J by 3 bases, 8 bases remained unmatched. Germline V gives CDR1 SGHVS, CDR2 FNYEAQ. CDR3 protein: CASSPRTGYYTEAFF. The CDR3 DNA reads TGTGCCAGCAGCCCCCGGACAGGGTATTACACTGAAGCTTTCTTT.

V is TRBV5-1 and J is TRBJ2-2; D is perhaps TRBD1 (7 bases). The germline V gene encodes CDR1 SGHRS and CDR2 YFSETQ. This CDR3 has 16 residues. The V end was cut by 4 bases, the J end by 0 bases, with 13 bases between. The CDR3 sequence is CASSRGDSANTGELFF. The CDR3 DNA reads as TGCGCCAGCAGCCGCGGGGACAGCGCGAACACCGGGGAGCTGTTTTTT.

The rearrangement joins TRBV7-9 to TRBJ2-7; 9 bases match TRBD1. Trimming at V came to 5 bases and at J to 6 bases, leaving 17 bases not matched to a gene. This CDR3 has 17 amino acids. CDR1 is SEHNR and CDR2 is FQNEAQ in the germline V gene (reference sequence). CDR3 in amino acids: CASSTPHPGTGSSEQYF. The CDR3 DNA is TGTGCCAGCAGCACCCCTCATCCCGGGACAGGGTCGTCCGAGCAGTACTTC.

The CDR3 here is CATSAAGEGGNQPQHF. CDR3 nucleotides: TGTGCCACCAGTGCGGCAGGGGAGGGGGGCAATCAGCCCCAGCATTTT. The rearrangement uses TRBV24-1 and TRBJ1-5, with TRBD1 as a possible D gene (6 bases). V lost 5 bases, J lost 2 bases, and 15 bases lay in between. Germline V lookup: CDR1 KGHDR, CDR2 SFDVKD. There are 16 residues in the CDR3.

V gene TRBV7-9 combines with J gene TRBJ2-1; 9 bases match TRBD2. Trimming took 4 bases from V and 7 from J; bases not matched to a gene: 11. This CDR3 spans 16 amino acids. Germline CDR1 and CDR2: SEHNR and FQNEAQ (reference sequence). CDR3 DNA sequence: TGTGCCAGCAGCTCTTATAGCGGGGGCTCCCGGAATGAGCAGTTCTTC. Its protein product is CASSSYSGGSRNEQFF.

In its sample, this clone was seen once. The CDR3 region is CASSTVIPRDKYYGYTF. DNA for the CDR3: TGTGCCAGTAGTACGGTCATTCCTCGGGACAAGTACTATGGCTACACCTTC. The chain combines TRBV19 with TRBJ1-2, with D tentatively TRBD1 (6 bases). Deletions cut 4 bases from V and 3 bases from J, with 21 bases between. Germline assignment: CDR1 LNHDA and CDR2 SQIVND (reference sequence). This CDR3 is built from 17 residues.

The chain recombines TRBV7-8 with TRBJ2-1, with TRBD2 as a possible D gene (6 bases). CDR3 length: 15 amino acids. CDR1 is SGHVS and CDR2 is FQNEAQ in the germline V gene. V was trimmed by 2 bases and J by 5 bases, leaving 13 bases between them. The CDR3 sequence: CASSLRRAGNNEQFF. CDR3 DNA: TGTGCCAGCAGCTTACGGAGGGCGGGTAACAATGAGCAGTTCTTC.

The chain carries TRBV5-1 and TRBJ2-3; D might be TRBD1 (5 bases). The V end lost 2 bases, the J end lost 4 bases, and 11 bases lay between the germline ends. Germline V lookup: CDR1 SGHRS, CDR2 YFSETQ. This CDR3 is built from 14 residues. For the CDR3, the DNA is TGCGCCAGCAGCTTTGGGCAGGGTGCAGATACGCAGTATTTT. It codes for CASSFGQGADTQYF.

The chain employs TRBV11-2 and TRBJ2-3, with TRBD2 matching 11 bases. The CDR3 is made up of 16 amino acids. With V trimmed by 5 bases and J by 3 bases, 7 bases remained unmatched. The germline gives CDR1 SGHAT, CDR2 FQNNGV. CDR3 nucleotide sequence: TGTGCCAGCAGCAAATCTAGCGGGGGGTTAACAGATACGCAGTATTTT. It encodes CASSKSSGGLTDTQYF.

J is TRBJ1-6 and V is TRBV10-3; D is possibly TRBD1 (6 bases). The ends were cut back, 3 bases at V and 0 bases at J, with 9 bases in the middle. This CDR3 spans 16 amino acids. The germline gives CDR1 ENHRY, CDR2 SYGVKD. The CDR3 is CAISETGFSYNSPLHF. CDR3 sequence (DNA): TGTGCCATCAGTGAAACAGGGTTCTCCTATAATTCACCCCTCCACTTT.

This chain links TRBV3-1 (or the pseudogene TRBV3-2) with TRBJ2-7, with D hard to call. The CDR3 runs 12 residues. The germline V and J ends were trimmed by 7 bases and 3 bases, with 10 bases remaining between them. Germline V gives CDR1 LGHDT, CDR2 YNNKEL (reference sequence). CDR3 region: CASTKGGYEQYF. The CDR3 nucleotides are TGTGCCAGCACTAAGGGCGGCTACGAGCAGTACTTC.

This chain uses TRBV13 with TRBJ1-6; 7 bases agree with TRBD1. The CDR3 extends over 16 amino acids. Germline assignment: CDR1 PRHDT and CDR2 FYEKMQ (reference sequence). After removal of 3 bases from V and 6 bases from J, the junction contained 8 bases not matched to a gene. The CDR3, as DNA: TGTGCCAGCAGCTTGGGAATACAGGGGTCTAATTCACCCCTCCACTTT. It yields the protein CASSLGIQGSNSPLHF.

The rearrangement uses TRBV6-6 and TRBJ2-1, with D possibly matching TRBD1 (6 bases). The CDR3 covers 16 residues. V lost 5 bases and J 9 bases, leaving 23 bases between the germline ends. Germline V gene sequence: CDR1 MNHNY, CDR2 SVGAGI (reference sequence). This CDR3 reads CASSNRQDREIGEQFF. CDR3 sequence (DNA): TGTGCCAGCAGTAACCGACAGGACCGCGAGATCGGTGAGCAGTTCTTC.

The chain recombines TRBV7-2 with TRBJ2-7; possible D gene TRBD2, 6 bases. The V gene lost 0 bases and the J gene lost 4 bases, with 16 bases spanning the gap. This CDR3 region has 16 residues. The germline CDR1 and CDR2 sequences are SGHTA and FQGNSA. The CDR3 reads CASSLASLGGGYEQYF. The CDR3 nucleotides read TGTGCCAGCAGCTTAGCCTCCCTGGGGGGTGGTTACGAGCAGTACTTC.

The rearrangement uses TRBV7-7 and TRBJ2-2, with TRBD1 identical over 8 bases. The CDR3 sequence is 17 residues long. CDR1 is SSHAT and CDR2 is FNYEAQ in the germline V gene (reference sequence). Trimming at V came to 5 bases and at J to 4 bases, leaving 12 bases not matched to a gene. The CDR3 loop is CASSPLDREDGTGELFF. The CDR3 DNA follows: TGTGCCAGCAGCCCCCTGGACAGGGAAGATGGCACCGGGGAGCTGTTTTTT.

V gene TRBV5-1 combines with J gene TRBJ2-3; no clear D. Germline V gene lookup returns CDR1 SGHRS and CDR2 YFSETQ. Trimming took 4 bases from V and 0 from J, leaving 3 bases between them. The CDR3 spans 12 residues. The CDR3 nucleotides read TGCGCCAGCAGCCTTAGCACAGATACGCAGTATTTT. It yields the protein CASSLSTDTQYF. Variable domain in full (rest from reference TRBV5-1 and TRBJ2-3): KAGVTQTPRYLIKTRGQQVTLSCSPISGHRSVSWYQQTPGQGLQFLFEYFSETQRNKGNFPGRFSGRQFSNSRSEMNVSTLELGDSALYLCASSLSTDTQYFGPGTRLTVL.